Described below is a single T cell receptor (beta chain) sequence and its context. Its specificity is unknown. The data are from a study of shared clonotypes between healthy human individuals. Points from the study as a whole: Some naive CD4 clonotypes, roughly 4.7%, turned up in common across a few donors. Richness estimates generally favored naive over memory subsets.

This table comes from immunoSEQ multiplex PCR, and its TCRdb copy is limited to in-frame clones, with some not included. The table has about 2.4 million clones, 93% seen once. V lost 7 bases and J lost 7, with 20 bases in between. CDR1 is LNHDA, CDR2 SQIVND, per germline (reference sequence). CDR3 length: 14 amino acids. All donors qualified as healthy HIV-negative adults and had experienced no recent acute infections or vaccinations. This TCR derives from a man younger than 35 in good health. Some clones in this sample may be carry-over from other donors' samples. Source material: naive CD4+ T cells from PBMCs. As for subset: CD45RA+ positively selected. The chain employs TRBV19 and TRBJ2-7; D remains unclear. CDR3 protein: CASKSDRVLGEQYF. The CDR3 bases are TGTGCCAGTAAATCCGATCGGGTATTGGGGGAGCAGTACTTC.